This T cell receptor (beta chain) was retrieved from a study of blood T cells in healthy people across ages. For the second PCR, which ran for roughly 7 to 11 cycles, a sample-barcoded 5' primer and a J-beta primer mix were used. TCRdb reprocessed the 5' RACE reads via MiXCR and lists one record per CDR3 protein. The sample has about 1.5 million distinct CDR3 sequences; under 55% are singletons. Sequenced: blood. The origin of this receptor is a woman younger than 35 in good health.

The CDR3 sequence: CASSYERQGSYTF. CDR3 DNA: TGTGCCAGCAGTTACGAAAGACAGGGAAGCTACACCTTC. The V and J genes are TRBV6-5 and TRBJ1-2; 7 nucleotides align to TRBD1. The CDR3 extends over 13 amino acids. V shed 2 bases and J 9 bases; nucleotides not matched to a gene: 6. CDR1 is MNHEY, CDR2 SVGAGI, per germline.